This T cell receptor (beta chain) is from a study of radiotherapy plus CTLA-4 blockade in lung cancer. Broader study findings: The study found tumor-derived TCR clones expanded in blood after radiotherapy plus ipilimumab.

Germline CDR1 and CDR2: SGHTA and FQGTGA. The CDR3 has 16 residues. The V gene lost 1 base and the J gene lost 2 bases, with 14 bases spanning the gap. Assay used: immunoSEQ multiplex PCR; TCRdb lists only in-frame clones, some missing. Found here are tens of thousands of clones, 70% to 80% of them singletons; the top ten hold around 10%. This clone was found a few times. As yet, its antigen is unknown. The sample was peripheral blood, taken from a patient treated with radiotherapy plus ipilimumab. This chain connects TRBV7-3 to TRBJ1-2; D is possibly TRBD1 (6 bases). The TCR comes from a human donor with non-small cell lung cancer who had stable disease on radiotherapy plus ipilimumab. The CDR3 region is CASSLNLGGINYGYTF. The CDR3 DNA follows: TGTGCCAGCAGCTTAAATCTCGGGGGCATCAACTATGGCTACACCTTC.